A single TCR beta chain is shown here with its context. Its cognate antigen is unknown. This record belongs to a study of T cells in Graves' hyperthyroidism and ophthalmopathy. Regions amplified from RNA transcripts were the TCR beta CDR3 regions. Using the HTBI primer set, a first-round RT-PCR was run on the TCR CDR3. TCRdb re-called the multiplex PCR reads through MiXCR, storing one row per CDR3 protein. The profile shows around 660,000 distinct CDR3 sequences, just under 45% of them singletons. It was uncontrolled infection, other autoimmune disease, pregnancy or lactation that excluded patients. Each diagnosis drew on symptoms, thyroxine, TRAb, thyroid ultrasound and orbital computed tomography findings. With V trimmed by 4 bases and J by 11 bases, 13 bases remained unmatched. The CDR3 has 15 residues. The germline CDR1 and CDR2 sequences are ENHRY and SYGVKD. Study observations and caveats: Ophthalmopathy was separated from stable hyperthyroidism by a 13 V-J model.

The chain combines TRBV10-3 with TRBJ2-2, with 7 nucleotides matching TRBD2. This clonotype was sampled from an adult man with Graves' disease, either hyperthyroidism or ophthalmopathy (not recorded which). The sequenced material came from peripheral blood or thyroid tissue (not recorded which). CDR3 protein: CAISAHGGKSGELFF. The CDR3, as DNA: TGTGCCATCAGTGCCCACGGGGGGAAGTCGGGAGAGCTGTTTTTT.